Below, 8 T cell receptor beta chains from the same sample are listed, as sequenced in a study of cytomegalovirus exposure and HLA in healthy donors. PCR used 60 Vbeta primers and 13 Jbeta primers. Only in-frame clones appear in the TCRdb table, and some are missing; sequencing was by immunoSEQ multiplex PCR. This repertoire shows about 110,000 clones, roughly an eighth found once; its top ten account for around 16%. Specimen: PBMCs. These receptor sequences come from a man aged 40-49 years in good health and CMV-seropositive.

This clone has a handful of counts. Here the CDR3 reads CASNTGGALLNEQFF. The DNA for the CDR3 is TGTGCCAGCAACACAGGGGGGGCACTCCTCAATGAGCAGTTCTTC. The chain employs TRBV7-6 and TRBJ2-1, with a weak D call TRBD1 (8 bases). This CDR3 has 15 amino acids. Deletions cut 7 bases from V and 6 bases from J, with 19 bases between. Looked up from germline, CDR1 is SGHVS and CDR2 is FNYEAQ. Full variable domain (outside the CDR3, taken from reference TRBV7-6 and TRBJ2-1): GAGVSQSPRYKVTKRGQDVALRCDPISGHVSLYWYRQALGQGPEFLTYFNYEAQQDKSGLPNDRFSAERPEGSISTLTIQRTEQRDSAMYRCASNTGGALLNEQFFGPGTRLTVL.

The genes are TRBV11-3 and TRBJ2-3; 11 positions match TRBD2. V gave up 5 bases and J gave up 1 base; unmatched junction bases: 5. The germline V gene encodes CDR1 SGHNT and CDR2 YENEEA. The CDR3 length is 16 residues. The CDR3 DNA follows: TGTGCCAGCAGCCTAGGGACTAGCGGACGCACAGATACGCAGTATTTT. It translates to CASSLGTSGRTDTQYF. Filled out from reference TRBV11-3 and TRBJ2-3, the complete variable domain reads EAGVVQSPRYKIIEKKQPVAFWCNPISGHNTLYWYLQNLGQGPELLIRYENEEAVDDSQLPKDRFSAERLKGVDSTLKIQPAELGDSAVYLCASSLGTSGRTDTQYFGPGTRLTVL.

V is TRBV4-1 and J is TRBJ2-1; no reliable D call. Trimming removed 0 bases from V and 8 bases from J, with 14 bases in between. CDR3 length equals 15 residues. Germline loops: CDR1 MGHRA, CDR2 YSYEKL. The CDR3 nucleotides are TGCGCCAGCAGCCAAGATAGCCCCGCTTTCTATGAGCAGTTCTTC. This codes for CASSQDSPAFYEQFF.

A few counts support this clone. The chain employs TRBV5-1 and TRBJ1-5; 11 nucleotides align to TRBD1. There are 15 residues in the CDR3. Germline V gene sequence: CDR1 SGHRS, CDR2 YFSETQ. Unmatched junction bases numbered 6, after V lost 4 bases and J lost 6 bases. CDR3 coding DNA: TGCGCCAGCAGCCCCGGACAGGGGGCGGGTCAGCCCCAGCATTTT. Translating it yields CASSPGQGAGQPQHF.

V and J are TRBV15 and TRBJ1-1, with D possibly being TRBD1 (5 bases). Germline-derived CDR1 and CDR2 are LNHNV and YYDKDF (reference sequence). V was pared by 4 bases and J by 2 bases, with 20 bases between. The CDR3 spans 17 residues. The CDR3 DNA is TGTGCCACCAGCATTGTCGGGGGGATAATCTCTAACACTGAAGCTTTCTTT. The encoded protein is CATSIVGGIISNTEAFF.

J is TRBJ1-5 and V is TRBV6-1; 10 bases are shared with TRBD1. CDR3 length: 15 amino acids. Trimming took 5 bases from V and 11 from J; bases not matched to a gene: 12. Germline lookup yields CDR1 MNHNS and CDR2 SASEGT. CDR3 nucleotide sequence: TGTGCCAGCAGTACCGACAGGGGGCGCGACGGGGCCCAGCATTTT. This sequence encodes CASSTDRGRDGAQHF.

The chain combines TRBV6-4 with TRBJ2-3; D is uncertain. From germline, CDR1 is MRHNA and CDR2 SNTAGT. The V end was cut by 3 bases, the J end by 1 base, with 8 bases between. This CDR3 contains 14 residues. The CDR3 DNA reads TGTGCCAGCAGTGAGAGGTTGGGCACAGATACGCAGTATTTT. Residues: CASSERLGTDTQYF.

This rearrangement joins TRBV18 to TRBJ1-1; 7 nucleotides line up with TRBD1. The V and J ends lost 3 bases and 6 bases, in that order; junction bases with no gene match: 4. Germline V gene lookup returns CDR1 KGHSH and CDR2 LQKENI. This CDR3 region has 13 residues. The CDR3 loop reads CASSPPTGPEAFF. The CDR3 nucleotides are TGTGCCAGCTCACCGCCGACAGGGCCTGAAGCTTTCTTT. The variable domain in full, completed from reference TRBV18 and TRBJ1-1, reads NAGVMQNPRHLVRRRGQEARLRCSPMKGHSHVYWYRQLPEEGLKFMVYLQKENIIDESGMPKERFSAEFPKEGPSILRIQQVVRGDSAAYFCASSPPTGPEAFFGQGTRLTVV.